The clone carrying this T cell receptor beta chain was seen ten or more times. These data are taken from a study of CD8+ T cells in alopecia areata. CDR1 and CDR2 (germline): SEHNR, FQNEAQ (reference sequence). V lost 6 bases and J lost 2, with 17 bases in between. This CDR3 region has 15 residues. The treatment here: oral pan-JAK inhibitor, 5-10 mg twice daily. Extraction of RNA preceded its reverse transcription into cDNA, which served as the sequencing template. Measured with immunoSEQ multiplex PCR; TCRdb has only the in-frame clones, and not every one. The data hold around 160,000 clones, with less than 80% observed a single time.

The sample consisted of CD4+ T cells sorted from blood, taken at week 24, from a patient treated with tofacitinib. The chain links TRBV7-9 to TRBJ2-7; tentatively, D is TRBD1 or TRBD2 (5 bases each). The receptor was derived from a human donor with alopecia areata. As DNA, the CDR3 is TGTGCCAGCAGTAACTTTGGGGACGCAACCTACGAGCAGTACTTC. It is translated as CASSNFGDATYEQYF.